These 3 T cell receptor beta chains were sequenced from one sample in a study of cytomegalovirus exposure and HLA in healthy donors. PCR primers comprised 60 Vbeta and 13 Jbeta primers. Generated by immunoSEQ multiplex PCR, the TCRdb table keeps only in-frame clones and is missing some. The table includes some 85,000 clones, 78% detected once. Sequencing was performed on PBMCs. All receptors derive from a man between 18 and 29 years old in good health and CMV-seropositive.

This clone was picked up a small number of times. The genes are TRBV28 and TRBJ1-1; TRBD1 matches at 7 bases. Unmatched junction bases numbered 5, after V lost 6 bases and J lost 1 base. From germline, CDR1 is MDHEN and CDR2 SYDVKM. The CDR3 loop spans 14 amino acids. CDR3: CASSPGQRNTEAFF. In DNA, the CDR3 is TGTGCCAGCAGCCCGGGACAGAGGAACACTGAAGCTTTCTTT.

The chain has TRBV29-1 and TRBJ1-1; the D is unclear. This CDR3 has 12 amino acids. With 3 bases removed from V and 1 base from J, the gap between germline ends came to 6 bases. Germline CDR1 is SQVTM and CDR2 is ANQGSEA. CDR3 sequence: CSVDRWNTEAFF. CDR3 coding DNA: TGCAGCGTTGACAGGTGGAACACTGAAGCTTTCTTT. The variable domain in full, with the rest retrieved from reference TRBV29-1 and TRBJ1-1, is SAVISQKPSRDICQRGTSLTIQCQVDSQVTMMFWYRQQPGQSLTLIATANQGSEATYESGFVIDKFPISRPNLTFSTLTVSNMSPEDSSIYLCSVDRWNTEAFFGQGTRLTVV.

CDR3 nucleotides: TGTGCCAGCAGCCCGGACTCTAGGACTAGCGGGACCACAGATACGCAGTATTTT. Translation gives CASSPDSRTSGTTDTQYF. The chain is built from TRBV5-8 and TRBJ2-3; TRBD2 matches at 12 bases. V was pared by 4 bases and J by 2 bases, with 11 bases of the junction left unmatched. Germline loops: CDR1 SGHTS, CDR2 YDEGEE. The CDR3 is 18 residues long.